Sequencing of this T cell receptor beta chain was carried out in a study of blood T cell repertoires in COVID-19. Study in general: COVID-19 samples, acute and convalescent, were from the United States, Italy and Spain. Nucleic acid was either cDNA or gDNA, and it came from T cells, B-cell-depleted T cells, or PBMCs.

This clone was seen once. Original analysis: Amplification of reference gene primers was used by the study to estimate nucleated cell counts. The assay was immunoSEQ multiplex PCR, and TCRdb's table has in-frame clones only and misses some. The D gene and trimming were derived from the DNA, and the V and J assignments and clone size from that table. Here the sample spans about 260,000 clones, approximately 86% being singletons. The CDR3 length is 15 residues. Trimming cost V 1 base and J 3 bases, with 10 bases left between them. Germline loops: CDR1 SGHTA, CDR2 FQGNSA. Sequences were obtained from peripheral blood. The chain couples TRBV7-2 to TRBJ1-3; weak D call: TRBD1 (5 bases). The receptor was isolated from a human donor in a cohort sampled during active COVID-19. The CDR3 reads CASSLERGGGNTIYF. The DNA for the CDR3 is TGTGCCAGCAGCTTAGAAAGGGGAGGTGGAAACACCATATATTTT.